These T cell receptor beta chains were read from a single sample in a study of blood T cell repertoires in COVID-19. The repertoire was sequenced with immunoSEQ multiplex PCR; TCRdb's copy has only in-frame clones and lacks some. The sample lists fewer than 250,000 clones; almost 90% were seen once. Input material: PBMCs or T cells enriched from blood (not recorded which). Source of these receptors: a woman aged 45-60 years with acute COVID-19. CDR3s include the opening cysteine and the closing phenylalanine or tryptophan. The D gene is left open where the match is weak.

D | J | V | CDR3 | DNA
TRBD1 | TRBJ1-5 | TRBV25-1 | CASSETGAYQPQHF | TGTGCCAGCAGTGAGACAGGGGCCTATCAGCCCCAGCATTTT
. | TRBJ2-7 | TRBV27 | CASSLMSYEQYF | TGTGCCAGCAGTTTGATGAGCTACGAGCAGTACTTC
. | TRBJ1-2 | TRBV4-3 | CASSQGHGGLYGYTF | TGCGCCAGCAGCCAAGGACACGGGGGGCTCTATGGCTACACCTTC
TRBD2 | TRBJ2-7 | TRBV5-8 | CASSLEGLAEYEQYF | TGTGCCAGCAGCTTGGAGGGACTAGCGGAATACGAGCAGTACTTC
TRBD1 | TRBJ1-1 | TRBV28 | CASRNTGAPLNTEAFF | TGTGCCAGCAGGAATACAGGGGCCCCACTGAACACTGAAGCTTTCTTT
TRBD2 | TRBJ2-1 | TRBV7-2 | CASSPEAGSGNEQFF | TGTGCCAGCAGCCCCGAAGCGGGATCGGGGAATGAGCAGTTCTTC
. | TRBJ1-6 | TRBV19 | CASSMRSGSSPLHF | TGTGCCAGTAGTATGAGGTCGGGGAGTTCACCCCTCCACTTT
. | TRBJ1-1 | TRBV6-5 | CASSYRQGTTEAFF | TGTGCCAGCAGTTACCGGCAGGGTACCACTGAAGCTTTCTTT
TRBD1 | TRBJ1-6 | TRBV28 | CASSFPMGQGISPLHF | TGTGCCAGCAGTTTCCCAATGGGACAGGGCATTTCACCCCTCCACTTT
TRBD1 | TRBJ2-7 | TRBV25-1 | CASSGTGTGGYEQYF | TGTGCCAGCAGTGGGACCGGGACAGGGGGCTACGAGCAGTACTTC